A single sample gave rise to the 10 T cell receptor beta chains below, sequenced in a study of vaccination effects on CD4 cells after COVID-19. Sequenced by immunoSEQ multiplex PCR; TCRdb stores in-frame clones only, minus some. The sample holds roughly 70,000 clones, 65% to 75% seen once. Their antigens are not known. Viral peptide pool expansion of antigen-specific CD4+ T cells preceded sequencing in the ViraFEST assay. Upon completion of more than eight days in culture, CD4+ T cells were isolated. This person caught SARS-CoV-2 sometime from March to December 2020, and PCR testing confirmed the infection. Sequenced material: CD4+ T cells from PBMCs cultured with HIV peptides, taken before COVID-19 vaccination. As for subset: HIV-1 Nef peptide pool negative control/reference culture. Receptors originate from a human donor who had a prior SARS-CoV-2 infection.

The chain has TRBV7-9 and TRBJ2-3, with a tentative D call TRBD2 (5 bases). The CDR3 is 15 amino acids. Germline CDR1 SEHNR, CDR2 FQNEAQ (reference sequence). The germline V and J ends were trimmed by 5 bases and 2 bases, with 14 bases remaining between them. CDR3 residues: CASSLDFTYTDTQYF. The CDR3 nucleotides read TGTGCCAGCAGCCTGGACTTTACTTACACAGATACGCAGTATTTT.

This clone was found once. V gene TRBV9 combines with J gene TRBJ1-3, with unresolved D. V was pared by 0 bases and J by 0 bases, with 13 bases between. Germline-derived CDR1 and CDR2 are SGDLS and YYNGEE. The CDR3 sequence is 17 residues long. The CDR3 DNA reads TGTGCCAGCAGCGTAGGGACCCCCAACTTCTCTGGAAACACCATATATTTT. Translation: CASSVGTPNFSGNTIYF.

The chain is built from TRBV29-1 and TRBJ2-3, with TRBD2 identical over 8 bases. V trimming: 7 bases; J trimming: 1 base; junction bases outside the gene matches: 4. Looked up from germline, CDR1 is SQVTM and CDR2 is ANQGSEA. The CDR3 has 13 amino acids. This CDR3 is CSGDSGGTDTQYF. The CDR3 nucleotides are TGCAGCGGGGATAGCGGGGGCACAGATACGCAGTATTTT.

The sample holds a few counts of this clone. V gene TRBV29-1 combines with J gene TRBJ2-3, with TRBD1 as a possible D gene (6 bases). V was shortened by 6 bases and J by 1 base, with 20 bases between the two germline ends. CDR1 is SQVTM and CDR2 is ANQGSEA in the germline V gene. The CDR3 is 16 residues long. CDR3 loop: CSVGTGPGFRTDTQYF. The CDR3 bases are TGCAGCGTGGGAACAGGGCCGGGGTTTCGCACAGATACGCAGTATTTT.

The chain uses TRBV12-5 and TRBJ1-1; possibly TRBD1 for D (5 bases). In germline, CDR1 is LGHNT, CDR2 FRNRAP. The CDR3 runs 15 residues. With 3 bases removed from V and 7 bases from J, the gap between germline ends came to 18 bases. CDR3 residues: CASGLRGGLLGEAFF. In DNA form, the CDR3 reads TGTGCTAGTGGTTTAAGGGGAGGGCTCCTTGGTGAAGCTTTCTTT.

The chain links TRBV3-1 (or the pseudogene TRBV3-2) to TRBJ1-2; D not certain. Trimming pared 1 base from V and 7 bases from J, leaving 25 bases between. CDR3 length equals 18 residues. Germline CDR1 reads LGHDT; CDR2 reads YNNKEL (reference sequence). The DNA for the CDR3 is TGTGCCAGCAGCCAAGTACCCGATTCTAGGTGGGGTCCAGGTGGCTACACCTTC. Protein product: CASSQVPDSRWGPGGYTF.

The chain recombines TRBV19 with TRBJ2-5; D is uncertain. V lost 8 bases and J 5 bases, leaving 9 bases between the germline ends. Germline CDR1 and CDR2: LNHDA and SQIVND (reference sequence). The CDR3 is 11 amino acids. CDR3 residues: CASGLFETQYF. CDR3 sequence (DNA): TGTGCCAGTGGCCTCTTTGAGACCCAGTACTTC.

This clone was detected only a few times. The chain employs TRBV5-6 and TRBJ1-1; no reliable D call. CDR3 length: 14 amino acids. Germline loops: CDR1 SGHDT, CDR2 YYEEEE. V shed 1 base and J shed 0 bases, with 7 bases lying between them. This CDR3 reads CASSLRLVNTEAFF. The CDR3 DNA is TGTGCCAGCAGCTTGAGACTGGTGAACACTGAAGCTTTCTTT.

The V and J genes are TRBV3-1 (or the pseudogene TRBV3-2) and TRBJ2-2; D ambiguous. Per germline, CDR1 LGHDT and CDR2 YNNKEL (reference sequence). CDR3 size: 13 residues. Trimming took 2 bases from V and 1 from J, leaving 2 bases between them. The CDR3 region has the DNA TGTGCCAGCAGCCAAATGAACACCGGGGAGCTGTTTTTT. Its protein product is CASSQMNTGELFF.

The V gene is TRBV12-3 or TRBV12-4, the J gene TRBJ1-3; no firm D call. V was clipped by 3 bases and J by 4 bases, with 4 bases between them. This CDR3 is built from 12 residues. The CDR3: CASSFWGNTIYF. CDR3 DNA: TGTGCCAGCAGTTTCTGGGGAAACACCATATATTTT.